This is a list of T cell receptor beta chains from one sample in a study of CD8 T cells in ankylosing spondylitis. TCRdb reanalysed the 5' RACE reads using MiXCR and keeps one entry per CDR3 protein. The data contain 250,000 to 400,000 distinct CDR3 sequences, around 10% of them seen just once; the ten biggest clones take up about 10%. Source material: blood, either unsorted or a sorted T cell fraction (not recorded which). The receptors shown here come from a female donor with ankylosing spondylitis or in good health (not recorded which). The CDR3 runs from the conserved cysteine through the conserved F or W. A D gene is named only where the DNA matches it firmly. The listing skips clone size in some rows; elsewhere it reads once, few, many or a size class.

CDR3 protein: CASSLRQGGIKTQYF
CDR3 DNA: TGTGCCAGCAGCCTCCGACAGGGGGGCATCAAGACCCAGTACTTC
J gene: TRBJ2-5
V gene: TRBV3-1
D gene: TRBD1
clone size: NA

CDR3 protein: CSASYPGYNQPQHF
CDR3 DNA: TGCAGTGCTAGTTATCCGGGTTACAATCAGCCCCAGCATTTT
J gene: TRBJ1-5
V gene: TRBV20-1
D gene: NA
clone size: many

CDR3 protein: CASSQDRTSTDTQYF
CDR3 DNA: TGCGCCAGCAGCCAAGATCGGACGAGCACAGATACGCAGTATTTT
J gene: TRBJ2-3
V gene: TRBV4-3
D gene: NA
clone size: NA

CDR3 protein: CASSLEGLAGDYSGANVLTF
CDR3 DNA: TGTGCCAGCAGCTTAGAGGGACTAGCGGGAGATTACTCTGGGGCCAACGTCCTGACTTTC
J gene: TRBJ2-6
V gene: TRBV11-2
D gene: TRBD2
clone size: many

CDR3 protein: CASSSALRTPEETQYF
CDR3 DNA: TGTGCCAGCAGCTCGGCCCTTAGGACTCCCGAAGAGACCCAGTACTTC
J gene: TRBJ2-5
V gene: TRBV5-5
D gene: NA
clone size: NA

CDR3 protein: CSATPETQYF
CDR3 DNA: TGCAGTGCCACCCCGGAGACCCAGTACTTC
J gene: TRBJ2-5
V gene: TRBV20-1
D gene: NA
clone size: few

CDR3 protein: CASSLDPGSEAFF
CDR3 DNA: TGTGCCAGCAGCCTGGATCCGGGCTCTGAAGCTTTCTTT
J gene: TRBJ1-1
V gene: TRBV6-6
D gene: NA
clone size: NA

CDR3 protein: CSASATPSNQPQHF
CDR3 DNA: TGCAGTGCTAGTGCGACCCCCAGCAATCAGCCCCAGCATTTT
J gene: TRBJ1-5
V gene: TRBV20-1
D gene: NA
clone size: few

CDR3 protein: CASSLGGGADGYTF
CDR3 DNA: TGCGCCAGCAGCTTGGGGGGGGGCGCGGATGGCTACACCTTC
J gene: TRBJ1-2
V gene: TRBV5-1
D gene: NA
clone size: NA

CDR3 protein: CATYPGSNQPQHF
CDR3 DNA: TGTGCCACCTACCCGGGGTCCAATCAGCCCCAGCATTTT
J gene: TRBJ1-5
V gene: TRBV6-6
D gene: NA
clone size: few

CDR3 protein: CASSPETGRDTQYF
CDR3 DNA: TGTGCCAGCAGCCCTGAGACAGGGCGGGATACGCAGTATTTT
J gene: TRBJ2-3
V gene: TRBV7-9
D gene: TRBD1
clone size: many

CDR3 protein: CASSLRGQSRNTEAFF
CDR3 DNA: TGCGCCAGCAGCTTAAGGGGGCAGTCGAGGAACACTGAAGCTTTCTTT
J gene: TRBJ1-1
V gene: TRBV5-1
D gene: TRBD1
clone size: many

CDR3 protein: CASSSQGFTGELFF
CDR3 DNA: TGTGCCAGCAGTTCACAGGGTTTCACCGGGGAGCTGTTTTTT
J gene: TRBJ2-2
V gene: TRBV6-2/TRBV6-3
D gene: NA
clone size: many

CDR3 protein: CASTPLGGRAYNEQFF
CDR3 DNA: TGTGCCAGCACACCCCTCGGCGGGAGGGCATACAATGAGCAGTTCTTC
J gene: TRBJ2-1
V gene: TRBV6-2/TRBV6-3
D gene: TRBD2
clone size: few

CDR3 protein: CASSRSGGSNEKLFF
CDR3 DNA: TGTGCCAGCAGTCGGTCAGGGGGGAGTAATGAAAAACTGTTTTTT
J gene: TRBJ1-4
V gene: TRBV12-3/TRBV12-4
D gene: TRBD1
clone size: many

CDR3 protein: CASSLSFGDYGYTF
CDR3 DNA: TGTGCCAGCAGTTTATCGTTCGGGGACTATGGCTACACCTTC
J gene: TRBJ1-2
V gene: TRBV28
D gene: NA
clone size: many

CDR3 protein: CASSLDARRGESSYEQYF
CDR3 DNA: TGCGCCAGCAGCTTGGACGCACGACGGGGCGAGAGCTCCTACGAGCAGTACTTC
J gene: TRBJ2-7
V gene: TRBV5-1
D gene: NA
clone size: many

CDR3 protein: CASSLDGRVNEQYF
CDR3 DNA: TGTGCCAGCAGCTTAGACGGTCGAGTTAACGAGCAGTACTTC
J gene: TRBJ2-7
V gene: TRBV7-8
D gene: NA
clone size: many

CDR3 protein: CSAKRETQYF
CDR3 DNA: TGCAGTGCAAAAAGAGAGACCCAGTACTTC
J gene: TRBJ2-5
V gene: TRBV20-1
D gene: NA
clone size: many

CDR3 protein: CSAREFSYGYTF
CDR3 DNA: TGCAGTGCTAGAGAGTTCAGTTATGGCTACACCTTC
J gene: TRBJ1-2
V gene: TRBV20-1
D gene: NA
clone size: many

CDR3 protein: CSVKDQETQYF
CDR3 DNA: TGCAGTGTGAAAGACCAAGAGACCCAGTACTTC
J gene: TRBJ2-5
V gene: TRBV20-1
D gene: NA
clone size: many

CDR3 protein: CATRVTAMNTEAFF
CDR3 DNA: TGTGCCACCCGCGTCACGGCGATGAACACTGAAGCTTTCTTT
J gene: TRBJ1-1
V gene: TRBV11-2
D gene: NA
clone size: many

CDR3 protein: CASSFRRKAAWDLTDTQYF
CDR3 DNA: TGTGCCAGCAGTTTCAGGCGAAAGGCCGCTTGGGACCTCACAGATACGCAGTATTTT
J gene: TRBJ2-3
V gene: TRBV12-3/TRBV12-4
D gene: NA
clone size: few

CDR3 protein: CASSQVSGGLREQFF
CDR3 DNA: TGCGCCAGCAGCCAAGTGTCGGGGGGGCTACGAGAGCAGTTCTTC
J gene: TRBJ2-1
V gene: TRBV4-1
D gene: TRBD2
clone size: many

CDR3 protein: CSASGDSEASF
CDR3 DNA: TGCAGTGCTAGCGGGGACAGTGAAGCTTCCTTT
J gene: TRBJ1-1
V gene: TRBV20-1
D gene: TRBD1
clone size: once

CDR3 protein: CASSKDRAARDTQYF
CDR3 DNA: TGCGCCAGCAGCAAGGACAGGGCTGCACGAGATACGCAGTATTTT
J gene: TRBJ2-3
V gene: TRBV5-1
D gene: TRBD1
clone size: many

CDR3 protein: CASTRPALAGYNEQFF
CDR3 DNA: TGTGCCAGCACCCGACCTGCACTAGCGGGTTACAATGAGCAGTTCTTC
J gene: TRBJ2-1
V gene: TRBV11-2
D gene: TRBD2
clone size: many

CDR3 protein: CASSVGATTNEKLFF
CDR3 DNA: TGTGCCAGCAGCGTAGGGGCAACGACTAATGAAAAACTGTTTTTT
J gene: TRBJ1-4
V gene: TRBV9
D gene: NA
clone size: NA

CDR3 protein: CASSLGDRGLVSPLHF
CDR3 DNA: TGTGCCAGCAGCTTGGGGGACAGGGGGCTCGTTTCACCCCTCCACTTT
J gene: TRBJ1-6
V gene: TRBV5-6
D gene: TRBD1
clone size: NA

CDR3 protein: CASSHSWDFLSTDTQYF
CDR3 DNA: TGTGCCAGCAGCCATAGCTGGGACTTTCTGAGCACAGATACGCAGTATTTT
J gene: TRBJ2-3
V gene: TRBV7-8
D gene: NA
clone size: many

CDR3 protein: CAIGTRASTDTQYF
CDR3 DNA: TGTGCCATAGGGACGCGTGCTAGCACAGATACGCAGTATTTT
J gene: TRBJ2-3
V gene: TRBV6-1
D gene: NA
clone size: NA

CDR3 protein: CSARPLGRWGYTEAFF
CDR3 DNA: TGCAGTGCTAGACCCTTGGGAAGATGGGGATACACTGAAGCTTTCTTT
J gene: TRBJ1-1
V gene: TRBV20-1
D gene: NA
clone size: NA

CDR3 protein: CSARRLAGALTSYEQYF
CDR3 DNA: TGCAGTGCTAGAAGACTAGCGGGGGCCCTTACAAGCTACGAGCAGTACTTC
J gene: TRBJ2-7
V gene: TRBV20-1
D gene: TRBD2
clone size: many

CDR3 protein: CASSYGQSGRTGELFF
CDR3 DNA: TGTGCCAGCAGTTACGGTCAGAGCGGGAGGACCGGGGAGCTGTTTTTT
J gene: TRBJ2-2
V gene: TRBV6-5
D gene: TRBD2
clone size: many